This record concerns one TCR beta chain sequence. Antigen: not known. This sample stems from a study of shared clonotypes between healthy human individuals. The CDR3 has 14 amino acids. V was clipped by 11 bases and J by 5 bases; unmatched bases: 10. Germline CDR1 reads ENHRY; CDR2 reads SYGVKD. Using immunoSEQ multiplex PCR, the repertoire was profiled, and TCRdb retains in-frame clones only, with some absent. Among over 2 million clones listed, over 85% were seen once. CD4+ cells underwent separation, giving CD45RA+ naive and CD45RA-negative memory subsets. The study, taken as a whole, reports: Generally, naive subsets came out with larger estimated richness than memory subsets. Generation probabilities were higher for clonotypes shared across all four sorted-subset donors than for unshared ones.

The V gene is TRBV10-3, the J gene TRBJ2-7, with 12 bases matching TRBD2. Source material: naive CD4+ T cells sorted from blood. The subset is: CD45RA+ positively selected. The clonotype was recovered from a man aged 18 to 29 in good health. CDR3 amino acids: CAGGTSGSKHEQYF. CDR3 nucleotide sequence: TGTGCCGGAGGGACTAGCGGGTCTAAGCACGAGCAGTACTTC.